The 26 T cell receptor beta chains reported below all come from one sample, sequenced in a study of vaccination effects on CD4 cells after COVID-19. Sequenced by immunoSEQ multiplex PCR; TCRdb stores in-frame clones only, minus some. The sample has tens of thousands of clones; 73% are singletons. Antigens for these TCRs are unknown. Within the ViraFEST assay, antigen-specific CD4+ T cells underwent expansion with viral peptide pools prior to sequencing. With more than nine days of culture completed, CD4+ T cells were isolated. The sample in question was CD4+ T cells from PBMCs cultured with HCoV-229E spike peptides, obtained before COVID-19 vaccination. The receptors come from a human donor who received a COVID-19 vaccine.

The chain is built from TRBV7-2 and TRBJ2-7, with TRBD2 matching 8 bases. The CDR3 extends over 13 amino acids. Germline lookup yields CDR1 SGHTA and CDR2 FQGNSA. The trim removed 5 bases at V and 4 bases at J, leaving 4 bases unmatched. This CDR3 reads CASSPGLVYEQYF. The CDR3 DNA is TGTGCCAGCAGCCCGGGACTAGTGTACGAGCAGTACTTC.

With regard to this clone: The same CDR3 is also encoded by other DNA sequences in this sample. The chain has TRBV10-3 and TRBJ1-3, with D possibly TRBD1 on 5 matching bases. The CDR3 is made up of 13 amino acids. Germline CDR1 and CDR2: ENHRY and SYGVKD. Trimming removed 6 bases from V and 0 bases from J, with 6 bases in between. CDR3 sequence: CAIRDSSGNTIYF. CDR3 sequence (DNA): TGTGCCATCAGAGACAGCTCTGGAAACACCATATATTTT.

As for this clone: Other nucleotide sequences from this sample produce the same CDR3. The chain carries TRBV5-1 and TRBJ2-1; D call uncertain. Germline CDR1 is SGHRS and CDR2 is YFSETQ. This CDR3 contains 13 residues. Trimming removed 1 base from V and 4 bases from J, with 6 bases in between. CDR3 residues: CASSLTSYNEQFF. CDR3 in DNA: TGCGCCAGCAGCTTGACGAGTTACAATGAGCAGTTCTTC. Looking up the rest from reference TRBV5-1 and TRBJ2-1 gives the full variable domain: KAGVTQTPRYLIKTRGQQVTLSCSPISGHRSVSWYQQTPGQGLQFLFEYFSETQRNKGNFPGRFSGRQFSNSRSEMNVSTLELGDSALYLCASSLTSYNEQFFGPGTRLTVL.

The gene calls are TRBV5-1 and TRBJ1-6, with D perhaps matching TRBD1 (5 bases). Trimming removed 5 bases from V and 6 bases from J, with 12 bases in between. The length of the CDR3 is 14 residues. Germline V gene sequence: CDR1 SGHRS, CDR2 YFSETQ. The CDR3 DNA is TGCGCCAGCAGTAGGGACTTCGGTAATTCACCCCTCCACTTT. Its translation is CASSRDFGNSPLHF. The full variable domain, rest sourced from reference TRBV5-1 and TRBJ1-6, is KAGVTQTPRYLIKTRGQQVTLSCSPISGHRSVSWYQQTPGQGLQFLFEYFSETQRNKGNFPGRFSGRQFSNSRSEMNVSTLELGDSALYLCASSRDFGNSPLHFGNGTRLTVT.

CDR3 in amino acids: CASTDPGPWTQYF. The DNA for the CDR3 is TGTGCCAGCACCGACCCGGGACCGTGGACCCAGTACTTC. The chain is built from TRBV6-5 and TRBJ2-5, with D possibly called TRBD1 or TRBD2 (5 bases each). V was shortened by 7 bases and J by 7 bases, with 16 bases between the two germline ends. The germline gives CDR1 MNHEY, CDR2 SVGAGI. The CDR3 sequence is 13 residues long.

The chain combines TRBV16 with TRBJ1-3; D remains ambiguous. Germline-derived CDR1 and CDR2 are KGHSY and FQNENV. The germline V and J ends were trimmed by 4 bases and 3 bases, with 10 bases remaining between them. CDR3 length: 14 amino acids. The CDR3 region has the DNA TGTGCCAGCAGCCGAGGGCGGATTGGAAACACCATATATTTT. The encoded protein is CASSRGRIGNTIYF.

The chain joins TRBV15 to TRBJ1-5; D remains ambiguous. Trimming removed 0 bases from V and 7 bases from J, with 22 bases in between. The CDR3 spans 18 residues. Germline V lookup: CDR1 LNHNV, CDR2 YYDKDF (reference sequence). CDR3 nucleotides: TGTGCCACCAGCAGAGAATCGCCGGATTGGGCTAACTGGCAGCCCCAGCATTTT. Encoded protein: CATSRESPDWANWQPQHF.

This rearrangement joins TRBV7-6 to TRBJ2-1; 7 positions match TRBD1. There are 17 residues in the CDR3. CDR1 and CDR2 from the germline V gene are SGHVS and FNYEAQ. Trimming cost V 0 bases and J 5 bases; bases outside gene matches: 10. The DNA for the CDR3 is TGTGCCAGCAGCTTAGCGCTCGGGCAGGGGGATGACAATGAGCAGTTCTTC. Its translation: CASSLALGQGDDNEQFF.

The J gene is TRBJ2-2, the V gene TRBV11-2; TRBD1 is a possible D gene (6 bases). Looked up from germline, CDR1 is SGHAT and CDR2 is FQNNGV. Trimming removed 5 bases from V and 4 bases from J, with 20 bases in between. CDR3 length: 17 residues. The CDR3 DNA follows: TGTGCCAGCAGCGAATCTAGAATTATAGGGGGCACCGGGGAGCTGTTTTTT. Its translation is CASSESRIIGGTGELFF.

The V and J genes are TRBV7-2 and TRBJ1-2, with D hard to call. V shed 5 bases and J shed 1 base, with 17 bases lying between them. Germline assignment: CDR1 SGHTA and CDR2 FQGNSA. The CDR3 totals 16 residues. CDR3 protein: CASSTGSPVGNYGYTF. In DNA form, the CDR3 reads TGTGCCAGCAGCACGGGTAGCCCGGTTGGTAACTATGGCTACACCTTC.

This clone was detected only a few times. The chain joins TRBV27 to TRBJ1-2, with TRBD1 matching 10 bases. The CDR3 runs to 13 residues. Germline CDR1 and CDR2: MNHEY and SMNVEV (reference sequence). The ends lost 8 bases at V and 8 bases at J; junction bases unmatched: 8. The DNA of the CDR3 is TGTGCCAGCTCTAGTGGACAGGGGGAAGGCTACACCTTC. It specifies CASSSGQGEGYTF.

This sequence joins TRBV2 and TRBJ2-3; 8 bases agree with TRBD1. Germline V gene sequence: CDR1 SNHLY, CDR2 FYNNEI. The CDR3 has 15 amino acids. After removal of 4 bases from V and 2 bases from J, the junction contained 5 bases not matched to a gene. CDR3 sequence (DNA): TGTGCCAGCAGTGTGGGGACAGGAGACACAGATACGCAGTATTTT. Protein product: CASSVGTGDTDTQYF.

This rearrangement joins TRBV30 to TRBJ2-7; 7 nucleotides match TRBD2. The length of the CDR3 is 13 residues. The ends lost 3 bases at V and 5 bases at J; junction bases unmatched: 7. Germline CDR1 is GTSNPN and CDR2 is SVGIG (reference sequence). The DNA of the CDR3 is TGTGCCTGGAGAGCGGGGCCTATTGACGAGCAGTACTTC. Its translation is CAWRAGPIDEQYF.

The chain links TRBV3-1 (or the pseudogene TRBV3-2) to TRBJ2-2, with TRBD2 identical over 7 bases. V dropped 1 base and J dropped 14; count of bases not matched to a gene: 10. This CDR3 comprises 14 residues. Per the germline V gene, CDR1 is LGHDT and CDR2 is YNNKEL (reference sequence). CDR3 protein: CASSQVSRLALLFF. As DNA, the CDR3 is TGTGCCAGCAGCCAAGTCTCGAGACTAGCCCTTCTGTTTTTT.

The chain couples TRBV7-8 to TRBJ1-2; no clear D. The V end was cut by 1 base, the J end by 0 bases, with 9 bases between. This CDR3 has 15 amino acids. Germline V gene data show CDR1 as SGHVS and CDR2 as FQNEAQ. The CDR3, as DNA: TGTGCCAGCAGCTTAGGGGCGAACGCTAACTATGGCTACACCTTC. Translating gives CASSLGANANYGYTF.

The chain links TRBV11-2 to TRBJ2-3; the D gene is possibly TRBD2 (5 bases). The CDR3 is made up of 14 amino acids. Germline V lookup: CDR1 SGHAT, CDR2 FQNNGV. V lost 1 base and J lost 5, with 10 bases in between. The chain's CDR3 is CASSLVAGVDTQYF. The CDR3 region has the DNA TGTGCCAGCAGCTTAGTGGCCGGGGTAGATACGCAGTATTTT.

A single count supports this clone. The chain joins TRBV12-3 or TRBV12-4 to TRBJ2-3; the D is unclear. V was clipped by 2 bases and J by 7 bases, with 4 bases between them. The length of the CDR3 is 11 residues. This CDR3 is CASSLTYTQYF. For the CDR3, the DNA is TGTGCCAGCAGTTTAACTTATACGCAGTATTTT.

The chain combines TRBV10-3 with TRBJ2-1; possibly TRBD2 for D (7 bases). V was pared by 7 bases and J by 6 bases, with 16 bases between. This CDR3 contains 14 residues. Per germline, CDR1 ENHRY and CDR2 SYGVKD. As DNA, the CDR3 is TGTGCCATCAAAGGGGGGGCAGTCTTCAATGAGCAGTTCTTC. Translating it yields CAIKGGAVFNEQFF.

The chain couples TRBV6-1 to TRBJ1-6; D not resolved. The CDR3 sequence is 18 residues long. Germline V CDR1 and CDR2: MNHNS, SASEGT. Deletions cut 4 bases from V and 0 bases from J, with 16 bases between. This chain's CDR3 is CASSARLPTSSYNSPLHF. DNA for the CDR3: TGTGCCAGCAGTGCCAGACTCCCGACGAGCTCCTATAATTCACCCCTCCACTTT.

The chain links TRBV19 to TRBJ1-6, with D tentatively TRBD1 (6 bases). CDR1 is LNHDA and CDR2 is SQIVND in the germline V gene (reference sequence). CDR3 length equals 14 residues. V lost 5 bases, J lost 5 bases, and 10 bases lay in between. CDR3 residues: CASSLGHNNSPLHF. The CDR3 DNA is TGTGCCAGTAGTCTGGGACACAATAATTCACCCCTCCACTTT. Combining the CDR3 with reference TRBV19 and TRBJ1-6 gives the whole variable domain DGGITQSPKYLFRKEGQNVTLSCEQNLNHDAMYWYRQDPGQGLRLIYYSQIVNDFQKGDIAEGYSVSREKKESFPLTVTSAQKNPTAFYLCASSLGHNNSPLHFGNGTRLTVT.

V is TRBV11-2 and J is TRBJ2-1, with no clear D. The CDR3 length is 16 residues. V lost 0 bases to trimming and J lost 9 bases, with 18 bases between them. Germline CDR1 and CDR2: SGHAT and FQNNGV. CDR3 sequence reads: CASSLDVASLLGEQFF. The CDR3 DNA reads as TGTGCCAGCAGCTTAGACGTGGCTAGTCTGTTGGGTGAGCAGTTCTTC. The entire variable domain, with the rest obtained from reference TRBV11-2 and TRBJ2-1, is as follows: EAGVAQSPRYKIIEKRQSVAFWCNPISGHATLYWYQQILGQGPKLLIQFQNNGVVDDSQLPKDRFSAERLKGVDSTLKIQPAKLEDSAVYLCASSLDVASLLGEQFFGPGTRLTVL.

The V and J genes are TRBV3-1 (or the pseudogene TRBV3-2) and TRBJ2-7; 9 bases agree with TRBD1. The CDR3 sequence is 15 residues long. V lost 3 bases, J lost 2 bases, and 5 bases stayed unmatched. The germline V gene has CDR1 LGHDT and CDR2 YNNKEL (reference sequence). The CDR3, as DNA: TGTGCCAGCAGCCAGCCCGGGACAGGGACCTACGAGCAGTACTTC. It specifies CASSQPGTGTYEQYF.

The chain has TRBV7-9 and TRBJ2-3, with 7 bases lining up with TRBD1. With V trimmed by 4 bases and J by 2 bases, 6 bases remained unmatched. Germline V gene data show CDR1 as SEHNR and CDR2 as FQNEAQ (reference sequence). The CDR3 has 15 residues. CDR3 sequence: CASSSRTGSTDTQYF. Written as DNA, the CDR3 is TGTGCCAGCAGCTCTCGGACAGGATCCACAGATACGCAGTATTTT.

This clone was counted a few times. The chain carries TRBV3-1 (or the pseudogene TRBV3-2) and TRBJ1-1; D is unresolved. Looked up from germline, CDR1 is LGHDT and CDR2 is YNNKEL (reference sequence). The germline V and J ends were trimmed by 8 bases and 1 base, with 5 bases remaining between them. The CDR3 spans 11 residues. DNA for the CDR3: TGTGCCAGCGGCCCGAACACTGAAGCTTTCTTT. This translates into CASGPNTEAFF.

V is TRBV5-1 and J is TRBJ2-3; D is uncertain. CDR3 size: 15 residues. The V and J ends lost 4 bases and 0 bases respectively, with 12 bases between them. Germline lookup yields CDR1 SGHRS and CDR2 YFSETQ. CDR3 in DNA: TGCGCCAGCAGCCCGACACTCCCCAGCACAGATACGCAGTATTTT. Its protein is CASSPTLPSTDTQYF.

The count of this clone is one. This sequence joins TRBV5-1 and TRBJ1-4, with no clear D. Trimming removed 3 bases from V and 10 bases from J, with 16 bases in between. Germline CDR1 is SGHRS and CDR2 is YFSETQ. The CDR3 runs 14 residues. The CDR3 region has the DNA TGCGCCAGCAGCTACGACATCGCGCGCGGAAAACTGTTTTTT. This gives the protein CASSYDIARGKLFF. The full variable domain, its missing parts supplied by reference TRBV5-1 and TRBJ1-4, is KAGVTQTPRYLIKTRGQQVTLSCSPISGHRSVSWYQQTPGQGLQFLFEYFSETQRNKGNFPGRFSGRQFSNSRSEMNVSTLELGDSALYLCASSYDIARGKLFFGSGTQLSVL.